The next 27 T cell receptor beta chains were all read from a single sample in a study of patients and donors after allogeneic stem cell transplantation. TCRdb called the RT-PCR reads again in MiXCR, with one record for every CDR3 protein. The table includes hundreds of thousands of distinct CDR3 sequences, 16% detected once. Sample: blood, either unsorted or a sorted T cell fraction (not recorded which). Receptor source: a human donor who was either an allogeneic HSCT recipient or a stem cell or donor lymphocyte infusion donor (not recorded which). It is not recorded whose cells these are; they may come from a transplant donor.

A few counts support this clonotype. This chain connects TRBV6-1 to TRBJ1-3, with TRBD1 as a possible D gene (5 bases). The germline V and J ends were trimmed by 3 bases and 0 bases, with 18 bases remaining between them. The V gene's germline CDR1 is MNHNS and CDR2 SASEGT. The CDR3 has 18 amino acids. CDR3 DNA: TGTGCCAGCAGTGATGGGGACTTACTTTATCTCTCTGGAAACACCATATATTTT. Translated: CASSDGDLLYLSGNTIYF.

This clonotype turned up a few times. This chain connects TRBV24-1 to TRBJ2-1, with 11 bases identical to TRBD1. Germline lookup yields CDR1 KGHDR and CDR2 SFDVKD. This CDR3 is 15 amino acids long. With V trimmed by 5 bases and J by 1 base, 0 bases remained unmatched. The CDR3 nucleotides are TGTGCCACCAGTGGGGACAGGGGGTCCTACAATGAGCAGTTCTTC. Residues: CATSGDRGSYNEQFF.

Ten or more counts support this clonotype. This chain joins TRBV12-3 or TRBV12-4 and TRBJ2-1; D ambiguous. This CDR3 contains 13 residues. V gave up 5 bases and J gave up 0 bases, with 5 bases separating them. Here the CDR3 DNA reads TGTGCCAGCAGTGGCTTCTCCTACAATGAGCAGTTCTTC. It is translated as CASSGFSYNEQFF.

This clonotype was observed a few times. The chain employs TRBV27 and TRBJ1-5, with 7 bases fitting TRBD1. Germline assignment: CDR1 MNHEY and CDR2 SMNVEV (reference sequence). V gave up 3 bases and J gave up 6 bases; unmatched junction bases: 2. CDR3 length: 13 residues. The CDR3 coding sequence is TGTGCCAGCAGTTTCCAGGGGGTTCAGCCCCAGCATTTT. Protein: CASSFQGVQPQHF.

The chain employs TRBV10-3 and TRBJ1-2; 8 positions match TRBD1. The length of the CDR3 is 14 residues. The V gene's germline CDR1 is ENHRY and CDR2 SYGVKD. The trim removed 11 bases at V and 7 bases at J, leaving 15 bases unmatched. CDR3 in amino acids: CASRKDRVRSGYTF. The CDR3 bases are TGTGCCTCGAGGAAGGACAGGGTTAGGTCTGGCTACACCTTC.

This clonotype appeared a few times. The V call is TRBV9, the J call TRBJ1-3; 10 bases map to TRBD1. The CDR3 runs 17 residues. Germline CDR1 is SGDLS and CDR2 is YYNGEE. Trimming at V came to 0 bases and at J to 3 bases, leaving 6 bases not matched to a gene. CDR3 sequence: CASSVAGTGEGGNTIYF. The CDR3 DNA sequence: TGTGCCAGCAGCGTAGCCGGGACAGGGGAGGGTGGAAACACCATATATTTT.

This chain links TRBV7-9 with TRBJ2-2, with TRBD2 as a possible D gene (6 bases). The germline V gene has CDR1 SEHNR and CDR2 FQNEAQ (reference sequence). Trimming cost V 2 bases and J 3 bases, with 16 bases left between them. CDR3 length: 17 amino acids. This CDR3 is CASSLKGAGKDTGELFF. CDR3 sequence (DNA): TGTGCCAGCAGCTTAAAAGGGGCGGGAAAGGACACCGGGGAGCTGTTTTTT.

This chain joins TRBV3-1 and TRBJ2-7; 14 nucleotides agree with TRBD2. V shed 0 bases, J shed 0 bases, and the junction held 7 bases outside the gene matches. The CDR3 has 19 residues. The germline V gene has CDR1 LGHDT and CDR2 YNNKEL (reference sequence). The CDR3 sequence is CASSQDLTSGRASSYEQYF. DNA for the CDR3: TGTGCCAGCAGCCAAGATCTGACTAGCGGGAGGGCGAGCTCCTACGAGCAGTACTTC.

This clonotype was picked up many times. The V and J genes are TRBV12-3 or TRBV12-4 and TRBJ1-5; 11 bases are shared with TRBD1. The CDR3 is 17 residues long. Trimming took 3 bases from V and 2 from J; bases not matched to a gene: 6. CDR3 in DNA: TGTGCCAGCAGTTTGGGGACAGGGGGAAGAGGCAATCAGCCCCAGCATTTT. It specifies CASSLGTGGRGNQPQHF.

The chain joins TRBV6-1 to TRBJ2-7; the D gene could be TRBD1 or TRBD2 (5 bases each). Germline lookup yields CDR1 MNHNS and CDR2 SASEGT. This CDR3 is built from 14 residues. V was cut by 8 bases and J by 0 bases, with 14 bases left in between. The CDR3 DNA reads as TGTGCCAGCCCCCCCGGGACGGGCTCCTACGAGCAGTACTTC. Protein: CASPPGTGSYEQYF.

The table lists this clonotype with a few counts. This chain joins TRBV7-9 and TRBJ2-1; 9 bases map to TRBD1. This CDR3 spans 15 amino acids. The V segment lost 6 bases and the J segment 7 bases; nucleotides outside the gene matches: 10. The germline CDR1 and CDR2 sequences are SEHNR and FQNEAQ (reference sequence). CDR3 in amino acids: CASSHGQGTRNEQFF. CDR3 in DNA: TGTGCCAGCAGTCACGGACAGGGGACCCGAAATGAGCAGTTCTTC.

This clonotype has more than one count but fewer than ten. The J gene is TRBJ2-1, the V gene TRBV24-1; TRBD2 aligns across 9 bases. This CDR3 contains 15 residues. After removal of 3 bases from V and 5 bases from J, the junction contained 4 bases not matched to a gene. Germline CDR1 and CDR2: KGHDR and SFDVKD. For the CDR3, the DNA is TGTGCCACCAGTGATAATAGCGGGGGAAACAATGAGCAGTTCTTC. This encodes CATSDNSGGNNEQFF.

In its sample, this clonotype was seen many times. This chain links TRBV6-1 with TRBJ1-1; 9 nucleotides match TRBD1. V dropped 6 bases and J dropped 5; count of bases not matched to a gene: 4. Germline V gene lookup returns CDR1 MNHNS and CDR2 SASEGT. This CDR3 has 13 amino acids. The CDR3 coding sequence is TGTGCCAGCAGCCGACAGGGGGGGACTGAAGCTTTCTTT. Its protein is CASSRQGGTEAFF.

The table lists this clonotype with a few counts. The CDR3 reads CASSLNAGNNEQFF. Here the CDR3 DNA reads TGTGCCAGCAGCTTAAATGCAGGGAACAATGAGCAGTTCTTC. The chain has TRBV7-9 and TRBJ2-1; perhaps TRBD1 as D (5 bases). Trimming left V 2 bases short and J 5 bases short, with 10 bases between. From germline, CDR1 is SEHNR and CDR2 FQNEAQ (reference sequence). The CDR3 extends over 14 amino acids.

The chain's CDR3 is CASSLWGGSRNTEAFF. CDR3 nucleotides: TGTGCCAGCAGTTTGTGGGGAGGGTCCCGGAACACTGAAGCTTTCTTT. The chain has TRBV12-3 or TRBV12-4 and TRBJ1-1; no reliable D call. CDR3 length equals 16 residues. V was trimmed by 3 bases and J by 1 base, leaving 15 bases between them.

V gene TRBV12-5 combines with J gene TRBJ1-4; 7 bases line up with TRBD1. CDR1 and CDR2 (germline): LGHNT, FRNRAP. The CDR3 sequence is 14 residues long. Germline trimming cut 6 bases from V and 5 bases from J; bases unmatched to any gene: 6. CDR3 region: CASGLGQLNEKLFF. In DNA, the CDR3 is TGTGCTAGTGGCCTGGGACAGTTAAATGAAAAACTGTTTTTT.

The CDR3 region is CASSPLLDEQYF. In nucleotides, the CDR3 is TGTGCCAGCAGCCCCCTATTAGACGAGCAGTACTTC. The V call is TRBV7-6, the J call TRBJ2-7; D is undetermined. V lost 5 bases to trimming and J lost 5 bases, with 10 bases between them. Germline assignment: CDR1 SGHVS and CDR2 FNYEAQ. This CDR3 is built from 12 residues.

The rearrangement uses TRBV20-1 and TRBJ2-5; TRBD2 matches at 10 bases. The junction had 12 bases not matched to a gene; V was cut back by 3 bases and J by 5 bases. This CDR3 has 16 residues. CDR1 is DFQATT, CDR2 SNEGSKA, per germline (reference sequence). The CDR3 coding sequence is TGCAGTGCTAGTGGGAATCAGCGGGAGGGCCGCGAGACCCAGTACTTC. This encodes CSASGNQREGRETQYF.

This clonotype was detected only a few times. This chain uses TRBV11-2 with TRBJ2-2; 7 bases are a match to TRBD1. Germline values: CDR1 SGHAT, CDR2 FQNNGV. Trimming cost V 0 bases and J 1 base; bases outside gene matches: 8. The CDR3 spans 18 residues. CDR3 region: CASSLDVLGTVNTGELFF. CDR3 coding DNA: TGTGCCAGCAGCTTAGACGTTTTGGGGACAGTGAACACCGGGGAGCTGTTTTTT.

The chain couples TRBV3-1 to TRBJ1-1; possibly TRBD1 for D (6 bases). Trimming removed 1 base at V and 7 bases at J, with 16 bases between. This CDR3 contains 15 residues. CDR1 and CDR2 from the germline V gene are LGHDT and YNNKEL (reference sequence). CDR3 coding DNA: TGTGCCAGCAGCCAAGTGGGCAGGGGACCGGGTGAAGCTTTCTTT. Residues: CASSQVGRGPGEAFF.

This chain uses TRBV20-1 with TRBJ2-1; D is possibly TRBD2 (7 bases). From germline, CDR1 is DFQATT and CDR2 SNEGSKA (reference sequence). This CDR3 has 15 residues. V lost 4 bases to trimming and J lost 3 bases, with 16 bases between them. This chain's CDR3 is CSATSAGANYNEQFF. In DNA, the CDR3 is TGCAGTGCTACCAGCGCGGGGGCGAACTACAATGAGCAGTTCTTC.

The chain couples TRBV9 to TRBJ2-1; D is perhaps TRBD1 or TRBD2 (6 bases each). Deletions cut 3 bases from V and 3 bases from J, with 25 bases between. Per germline, CDR1 SGDLS and CDR2 YYNGEE. This CDR3 is built from 19 residues. In nucleotides, the CDR3 is TGTGCCAGCAGCGGGCCCCCCAAGGAGGGGGGCCGAAACTACAATGAGCAGTTCTTC. The encoded protein is CASSGPPKEGGRNYNEQFF. Supplemented by reference TRBV9 and TRBJ2-1, the full variable domain reads DSGVTQTPKHLITATGQRVTLRCSPRSGDLSVYWYQQSLDQGLQFLIQYYNGEERAKGNILERFSAQQFPDLHSELNLSSLELGDSALYFCASSGPPKEGGRNYNEQFFGPGTRLTVL.

This clonotype was detected a few times. The chain carries TRBV29-1 and TRBJ1-2; D unresolved. V lost 2 bases and J 4 bases, leaving 8 bases between the germline ends. The CDR3 sequence is 12 residues long. CDR1 SQVTM and CDR2 ANQGSEA come from the germline V gene. CDR3 bases: TGCAGCGTTGAACTTGGAAGCTATGGCTACACCTTC. Its protein is CSVELGSYGYTF.

This chain connects TRBV12-3 or TRBV12-4 to TRBJ2-1; 10 bases fit TRBD2. The V segment lost 6 bases and the J segment 9 bases; nucleotides outside the gene matches: 14. CDR3 size: 16 residues. CDR3 in amino acids: CASSAGTSVPLVEQFF. CDR3 sequence (DNA): TGTGCCAGCAGCGCCGGGACTAGCGTACCCCTCGTTGAGCAGTTCTTC.

This clonotype has ten or more counts. In DNA, the CDR3 is TGTGCCAGCAGTTTGTCCACGTCCTACGAGCAGTACTTC. Its protein is CASSLSTSYEQYF. The chain is built from TRBV12-3 or TRBV12-4 and TRBJ2-7, with no clear D. With 3 bases removed from V and 1 base from J, the gap between germline ends came to 7 bases. There are 13 residues in the CDR3.

This clonotype was observed a handful of times. The chain links TRBV11-3 to TRBJ2-1; 7 bases line up with TRBD1. This CDR3 region has 15 residues. V lost 5 bases and J lost 8; bases outside the gene matches: 12. CDR1 SGHNT and CDR2 YENEEA come from the germline V gene. For the CDR3, the DNA is TGTGCCAGCAGCGAAGATGGGGCAGGGGGATATGAGCAGTTCTTC. Protein product: CASSEDGAGGYEQFF.

V is TRBV2 and J is TRBJ1-5; D call uncertain. Trimming left V 1 base short and J 3 bases short, with 13 bases between. There are 16 residues in the CDR3. CDR1 SNHLY and CDR2 FYNNEI come from the germline V gene. This CDR3 reads CASSEGGRRLNQPQHF. CDR3 DNA: TGTGCCAGCAGTGAAGGAGGGAGAAGGCTCAATCAGCCCCAGCATTTT.